This TCR beta chain is drawn from a study of early T cells in non-severe SARS-CoV-2 infection. Overall study findings and caveats: Lookups in VDJdb leaned toward anti-spike CD8 responses and missed private and CD4 specificities.

Molecules of cDNA were individually given unique molecular identifiers that were attached to them. One entry per CDR3 protein, called by TCRdb with MiXCR from the 5' RACE reads. The sample has about 61,000 distinct CDR3 sequences; about 10% are singletons. This clonotype was detected ten times or more. Its antigen is undetermined. Germline loops: CDR1 SGHVS, CDR2 FQNEAQ. This CDR3 spans 15 amino acids. V gave up 6 bases and J gave up 6 bases; unmatched junction bases: 11. Sequenced input: whole blood. The clonotype was recovered from an adult who was a healthcare worker with PCR-confirmed SARS-CoV-2 infection or an uninfected control (not recorded which). The chain combines TRBV7-8 with TRBJ1-5, with TRBD1 identical over 7 bases. The CDR3 here is CASSLRGDGIQPQHF. The CDR3, as DNA: TGTGCCAGCAGTCTCAGGGGGGACGGGATTCAGCCCCAGCATTTT.